This TCR beta chain was observed in a study of shared clonotypes between healthy human individuals (dated by TCRdb to 2018 to 2021). About the investigation overall: Three men and a couple of women, aged 18 to 49 years, made up the cohort. Per donor, three plates each were used for CD4 naive and CD4 memory, two for CD8 naive, and one for CD8 memory. Blood TCR repertoires of five healthy adults were deeply sequenced to estimate repertoire size and the extent of clonotype sharing between individuals. To increase sequencing depth and limit assay-specific biases, TCR repertoire library preparation and sequencing were carried out by different laboratories using diverse techniques. Between about 0.85 and 9.5 billion PBMCs per donor were obtained by leukapheresis.

On this clone itself: Its antigen is unknown. No base quality information exists; no much larger clone differs at one position.

Healthy HIV-negative adults with no recently reported acute infections or vaccinations were included as donors. All donors were Caucasian adults living in Nashville, Tennessee, USA. Magnetic negative selection was used to enrich CD4+ T cells, after which naive cells were positively selected on CD45RA and the negative fraction became the memory subset. After blood collection by leukapheresis, PBMCs were isolated using Ficoll-Histopaque density gradient centrifugation and then cryopreserved in the vapor phase of liquid nitrogen. Analytical flow cytometry was used to check the purity and quantity of each magnetically sorted T cell population. Each sorted fraction had its genomic DNA isolated and then quantified by UV absorbance on a Nanodrop 2000c. Using the deep immunoSEQ assay, TCR CDR3 regions were amplified from genomic DNA by multiplex PCR. Genomic DNA extracted from each cell subset was distributed evenly over all wells of several immunoSEQ 96-well plates, and each plate served as one replicate. For sorted subsets, each replicate PCR was loaded with about 200 ng genomic DNA, equivalent to 25,000 to 30,000 T cell genomes. Purified libraries were quantified with a Qubit 3.0 fluorometer, sized on a Bioanalyzer 2100, and re-quantified with the KAPA Library Quantification kit. A separate single-read 150-cycle Illumina NextSeq 550 flow cell was used to sequence each immunoSEQ 96-well plate. As for the authors' bioinformatics: Because the immunoSEQ output held only junctional sequences and lacked quality scores, the filtering could not match the filtering applied to full-length reads. To assign V/J genes and CDR3, sequences were annotated against IMGT germline references using PyIR, a Python wrapper for IgBLAST v1.9. Any read was removed if the V/J assignment was weak (E-value above 1e-6), the CDR3 was missing, or the read contained stop codons, out-of-frame junctions, or ambiguous translated residues. V3J clonotypes were defined as sequences sharing an identical inferred V gene, J gene, and CDR3 amino acid sequence. To compute the percentage overlap between repertoires, the number of shared unique clonotypes was divided by the size of the smaller repertoire. Repertoire richness was assessed with RTK rarefaction, the Chao1 estimator, and Recon v2.1 estimates of unobserved clonotypes. Generation probabilities for all TCRbeta clonotypes obtained by the gDNA method from a few donors were computed using OLGA. TCRdb provides this immuneACCESS table in a form limited to in-frame rearrangements. Some clones are lacking; in checked studies, under half of them reflect an unresolved V gene, and why the rest are absent is not known. The D gene and trimming were derived from the DNA, and the V and J assignments and clone size from that table. This sample comprises millions of clones, roughly nine tenths of them detected only once. 0.14% of the sample is taken by the ten largest.

Results and caveats for the whole study, not just this receptor: Around 5% of naive CD4, approximately 3.7% of naive CD8, roughly 2.4% of memory CD4, and over 0.35% of memory CD8 clonotypes were shared across several donors. Because the study included a small number of donors, the genetic and exposure-history diversity represented was limited. Compared with non-shared clonotypes, clonotypes shared by all four sorted-subset donors had higher generation probabilities. Only blood was sampled, and tissue TCR repertoires likely differ from those in blood. Based on pairwise subsampling, the degree of clonotype sharing among donors was expected to be affected by sequencing depth. Incomplete sequencing was indicated by rarefaction of sorted-subset datasets, despite the large sequencing depth. Naive subsets generally had larger estimated clonotype richness than memory subsets did.

The CDR3, from cysteine to phenylalanine, totals 13 residues. The sequence is cut down to CDR3 DNA, 39 bases in frame from base 1. CDR1 and CDR2, per the germline V gene, are MNHNS and SASEGT. Trimming at the junction amounts to 6 bases on V and 0 bases on J, and the germline ends lie 9 bases apart. The V gene is TRBV6-1 and the J gene is TRBJ2-7; a tentative D call is TRBD1 (6 bases match). The TCR comes from a man aged 18 to 30 in good health. Sequencing was done on a sample of naive CD4+ T cells sorted from blood. The cell subset or site label of this sample denotes: CD45RA+ positively selected. CDR3 loop: CASRYRASYEQYF. The DNA sequence is TGTGCCAGCAGGTACAGGGCCTCCTACGAGCAGTACTTC.